This T cell receptor (beta chain) stems from a study of CD8 T cells in ankylosing spondylitis. Study-wide points: Blood of patients with ankylosing spondylitis appeared to be characterized by a TCR beta motif of several highly homologous variants. Disease-linked clones bore a CD8+ phenotype and were relatively rare in peripheral blood. Significantly higher representation of disease-linked clones was reported for matched ankylosing spondylitis synovial fluid. Earlier reports found some motif variants in synovial fluid and blood in reactive arthritis.

Library preparation for TCR beta used quantitative 5'-RACE with molecular barcodes. TCRdb itself ran the 5' RACE reads through MiXCR, one entry per CDR3 protein. The sample includes over 700,000 distinct CDR3 sequences, around 17% seen only once; the top ten take about 19%. This CDR3 region has 16 residues. The germline gives CDR1 SGHRS, CDR2 YFSETQ. Trimming removed 2 bases from V and 2 bases from J; junction bases left unmatched: 7. There are a few counts of this clonotype. The antigen is unknown. The receptor comes from a male donor with ankylosing spondylitis. The sequenced sample consisted of blood, either unsorted or a sorted T cell fraction (not recorded which). The V gene is TRBV5-1, the J gene TRBJ2-1; the match to TRBD2 covers 7 bases. Written as DNA, the CDR3 is TGCGCCAGCAGCTTCGGCGGGAGCGAAACCTACAATGAGCAGTTCTTC. The encoded protein is CASSFGGSETYNEQFF.